Here is one TCR beta chain with its context. Original methodology: Amplifying reference gene primers gave estimates of nucleated cell counts. The data were produced by immunoSEQ multiplex PCR, yet TCRdb's version contains in-frame clones alone and is incomplete. The V and J calls and clone size were taken over from that table, and D and trimming were inferred from the DNA. The data contain approximately 280,000 clones, approximately 85% of them seen just once; the ten biggest clones take up approximately 5%. These data are taken from a study of blood T cell repertoires in COVID-19. The wider study: Acute and convalescent COVID-19 samples came from the United States, Italy and Spain.

V lost 7 bases and J lost 9, with 16 bases in between. The CDR3 consists of 13 residues. CDR1 is SQVTM, CDR2 ANQGSEA, per germline. The source of this sequence is a man between 50 and 59 years old with active or convalescent COVID-19. The chain joins TRBV29-1 to TRBJ1-6; perhaps TRBD1 as D (6 bases). The sequenced material came from peripheral blood. The CDR3 DNA follows: TGCAGCGCCCGACAGGCCGTGGGTTCACCCCTCCACTTT. This gives the protein CSARQAVGSPLHF.